Presented here are 22 T cell receptor beta chains from one specimen sequenced in a study of T cells in women clearing cervical HPV infection. Clones were sequenced by immunoSEQ multiplex PCR, and TCRdb holds only the in-frame ones, with some missing. This sample's table reports around 24,000 clones. Sample: blood buffy coat. These receptors originate from a woman between 18 and 70 years old with a cervical HPV16 infection that either progressed to CIN3+ or cleared (not recorded which).

Details on this clone: Read coverage stops 3 residues before the CDR3 terminus; the germline J gene supplies the remainder. The rearrangement uses TRBV7-3 and TRBJ1-2; D is possibly TRBD1 (6 bases). Germline CDR1 is SGHTA and CDR2 is FQGTGA. This CDR3 region has 13 residues. The CDR3 is CASSPRQADTYTF. CDR3 DNA, as far as it was read: TGTGCCAGCAGCCCCCGACAGGCAGATACC.

About this clone: Read data end 3 residues before the CDR3 end; the end is taken from the germline J gene. The V and J genes are TRBV2 and TRBJ2-7; TRBD1 is a possible D gene (6 bases). Germline lookup yields CDR1 SNHLY and CDR2 FYNNEI. The length of the CDR3 is 13 residues. V lost 0 bases and J 6 bases, leaving 9 bases between the germline ends. The CDR3 spells CASSEALGGEQYF. The sequenced CDR3 bases are TGTGCCAGCAGTGAAGCCCTAGGGGGCGAG.

On this clone itself: The read halts 3 residues ahead of the CDR3 end, with the missing end drawn from the germline J gene. The chain has TRBV7-6 and TRBJ1-1; TRBD1 matches 7 bases. This CDR3 is 14 amino acids long. The germline V gene encodes CDR1 SGHVS and CDR2 FNYEAQ. The junction had 3 bases not matched to a gene; V was cut back by 5 bases and J by 0 bases. This chain's CDR3 is CASSHRGLNTEAFF. Partial CDR3 DNA: TGTGCCAGCAGCCACAGGGGCTTGAACACTGAA.

A word on this clone: The read falls 3 residues short of the CDR3 end, and the missing part is taken from the germline J gene. The genes are TRBV19 and TRBJ1-2, with D perhaps TRBD1 (6 bases). The CDR3 has 16 amino acids. The germline V gene encodes CDR1 LNHDA and CDR2 SQIVND (reference sequence). The DNA read from the CDR3 is TGTGCCAGTAGTATCGCCCACGGGACACTTGCCTACGAC. Translated: CASSIAHGTLAYD. The CDR3 in full is CASSIAHGTLAYDYTF.

Turning to this clone: Read data end 3 residues before the CDR3 end; the end is taken from the germline J gene. This rearrangement joins TRBV20-1 to TRBJ1-6, with 12 bases matching TRBD1. V shed 6 bases and J 5 bases; nucleotides not matched to a gene: 14. Germline V gene data show CDR1 as DFQATT and CDR2 as SNEGSKA (reference sequence). The CDR3 has 18 residues. The CDR3 loop reads CSANRRDRGLHDNSPLHF. The DNA read from the CDR3 is TGCAGTGCCAACCGACGGGACAGGGGGCTCCATGATAATTCACCC.

A word on this clone: The read terminates 3 residues before the CDR3 end, so the remaining end is supplied by the germline J gene. V gene TRBV20-1 combines with J gene TRBJ2-1, with TRBD2 identical over 12 bases. CDR3 length: 15 residues. Germline trimming cut 2 bases from V and 7 bases from J; bases unmatched to any gene: 6. Looked up from germline, CDR1 is DFQATT and CDR2 is SNEGSKA (reference sequence). The CDR3 loop is CSARQLAGGPNEQFF. The CDR3 bases that were read are TGCAGTGCTAGACAACTAGCGGGGGGACCTAATGAG.

Turning to this clone: Sequencing ends 3 residues short of the CDR3 end; the germline J gene provides the rest. V and J are TRBV19 and TRBJ2-1; D gene unclear. Germline V CDR1 and CDR2: LNHDA, SQIVND (reference sequence). V was pared by 2 bases and J by 2 bases, with 10 bases between. The CDR3 runs 15 residues. CDR3: CASSITAITYNEQFF. The DNA read from the CDR3 is TGTGCCAGTAGTATAACAGCCATTACCTACAATGAG.

Worth noting for this clone: Mismatch with germline at one junction end may stem from a read error. Other DNA sequences in the same sample also yield this CDR3. CDR3 sequence reads: CSAGQARGNTIYF. The CDR3 DNA, read in part, is TGCAGCGCGGGACAGGCCAGGGGAAACACT. The chain combines TRBV29-1 with TRBJ1-3, with 8 bases lining up with TRBD1. The CDR3 end lies 3 residues beyond the end of the read and is filled in from the germline J gene. The CDR3 totals 13 residues. Germline V CDR1 and CDR2: SQVTM, ANQGSEA.

Regarding this clone: Sequencing ends 3 residues short of the CDR3 end; the germline J gene provides the rest. The rearrangement links TRBV7-8 to TRBJ2-7; 7 bases map to TRBD1. Germline V gives CDR1 SGHVS, CDR2 FQNEAQ. The CDR3 totals 16 residues. The trim removed 0 bases at V and 2 bases at J, leaving 7 bases unmatched. CDR3 DNA, as far as it was read: TGTGCCAGCAGCTTAGCCTTCGGACAGGTAACCTACGAG. This gives the protein CASSLAFGQVTYE. The whole CDR3 sequence is CASSLAFGQVTYEQYF.

This chain's CDR3 is CASSLSVTGELFF. The sequenced part of the CDR3 DNA is TGCGCCAGCAGCTTGTCAGTCACCGGGGAG. The chain employs TRBV5-1 and TRBJ2-2; the D is unclear. The sequenced fragment ends 3 residues before the CDR3 boundary, so the rest is inferred from the germline J gene. Germline V gene sequence: CDR1 SGHRS, CDR2 YFSETQ. Trimming pared 1 base from V and 4 bases from J, leaving 5 bases between. The CDR3 extends over 13 amino acids.

Concerning this clone itself: The read ends 3 residues before the CDR3 terminus; that terminus is restored from the germline J gene. The chain has TRBV19 and TRBJ2-1; 8 nucleotides line up with TRBD2. The trim removed 4 bases at V and 4 bases at J, leaving 3 bases unmatched. This CDR3 has 14 amino acids. Germline loops: CDR1 LNHDA, CDR2 SQIVND (reference sequence). The sequenced part of the CDR3 DNA is TGTGCCAGTAGTAACAGCGGGGGATACAATGAG. It translates to CASSNSGGYNE. The whole CDR3 region reads CASSNSGGYNEQFF.

The CDR3 loop is CAWSAGLKNTEAFF. CDR3 DNA, as far as it was read: TGTGCCTGGAGTGCAGGTTTAAAGAACACTGAA. This rearrangement joins TRBV30 to TRBJ1-1, with unresolved D. The sequenced fragment ends 3 residues before the CDR3 boundary, so the rest is inferred from the germline J gene. The CDR3 has 14 amino acids. V was shortened by 1 base and J by 1 base, with 10 bases between the two germline ends. Germline V gene data show CDR1 as GTSNPN and CDR2 as SVGIG (reference sequence).

As regards this clone: The read terminates 3 residues before the CDR3 end, so the remaining end is supplied by the germline J gene. This chain links TRBV6-2 or TRBV6-3 with TRBJ1-2; D call uncertain. Germline CDR1 MNHEY, CDR2 SVGEGT. The CDR3 loop spans 13 amino acids. The CDR3 here is CASSLALADTYTF. The part of the CDR3 DNA that was read is TGTGCCAGCAGTTTAGCTCTGGCAGATACC.

Details on this clone: The read terminates 3 residues ahead of where the CDR3 ends, so the germline J gene completes it. The rearrangement links TRBV7-2 to TRBJ1-5, with 7 bases aligning to TRBD1. Germline CDR1 reads SGHTA; CDR2 reads FQGNSA. V lost 4 bases to trimming and J lost 2 bases; unmatched junction nucleotides: 2. This CDR3 has 14 residues. The part of the CDR3 DNA that was read is TGTGCCAGCAGCTCAACAGGGGGCAATCAGCCC. Encoded protein: CASSSTGGNQP. The CDR3 reads in full as CASSSTGGNQPQHF.

Worth noting for this clone: From the germline J gene comes the end of the CDR3, since the read stops 3 residues before it. V is TRBV7-2 and J is TRBJ2-7; 11 bases are a match to TRBD2. The CDR3 is made up of 15 amino acids. CDR1 is SGHTA, CDR2 FQGNSA, per germline. J gave up 1 base and V 1 base, and 0 bases lay outside the gene matches. The covered CDR3 bases are TGTGCCAGCAGCTTAGGACTAGCGGGGTCCTACGAG. Translation: CASSLGLAGSYE. The entire CDR3 is CASSLGLAGSYEQYF. Variable domain in full (rest from reference TRBV7-2 and TRBJ2-7): GAGVSQSPSNKVTEKGKDVELRCDPISGHTALYWYRQSLGQGLEFLIYFQGNSAPDKSGLPSDRFSAERTGGSVSTLTIQRTQQEDSAVYLCASSLGLAGSYEQYFGPGTRLTVT.

CDR3 residues: CASGEGNEQFF. The DNA read from the CDR3 is TGCGCCAGCGGCGAGGGCAATGAG. V and J are TRBV5-1 and TRBJ2-1; possibly TRBD2 for D (5 bases). The read falls 3 residues short of the CDR3 end, and the missing part is taken from the germline J gene. V was clipped by 7 bases and J by 6 bases, with 8 bases between them. Looked up from germline, CDR1 is SGHRS and CDR2 is YFSETQ. This CDR3 spans 11 amino acids.

With respect to this clone: Coverage ceases 3 residues before the CDR3 finishes, and the germline J gene fills in the end. This sequence joins TRBV7-3 and TRBJ2-2; no reliable D call. Germline V gene lookup returns CDR1 SGHTA and CDR2 FQGTGA. Trimming shortened V by 5 bases and J by 2 bases, and 3 bases separated the two germline ends. The CDR3 runs 12 residues. CDR3 bases read: TGTGCCAGCAGCCCTAACACCGGGGAG. Protein: CASSPNTGE. The whole CDR3 sequence reads CASSPNTGELFF. Complete variable domain (other parts from reference TRBV7-3 and TRBJ2-2): GAGVSQTPSNKVTEKGKYVELRCDPISGHTALYWYRQSLGQGPEFLIYFQGTGAADDSGLPNDRFFAVRPEGSVSTLKIQRTERGDSAVYLCASSPNTGELFFGEGSRLTVL.

The sequenced part of the CDR3 DNA is TGTGCCAGCAGTGAAGGGGGGGGGCCTAATGAAAAA. The encoded protein is CASSEGGGPNEK. The whole CDR3 is CASSEGGGPNEKLFF. The genes are TRBV6-1 and TRBJ1-4; tentative D call: TRBD1 (6 bases). With the read ending 3 residues before the CDR3 end, the germline J gene is used to fill in that end. Germline V CDR1 and CDR2: MNHNS, SASEGT. The length of the CDR3 is 15 residues. V gave up 1 base and J gave up 3 bases, with 9 bases separating them.

Turning to this clone: The read terminates 3 residues ahead of where the CDR3 ends, so the germline J gene completes it. This chain connects TRBV7-2 to TRBJ1-2; unclear D gene. The CDR3 extends over 14 amino acids. Germline lookup yields CDR1 SGHTA and CDR2 FQGNSA. The sequenced CDR3 bases are TGTGCCAGCAGCTTAATGGAGTTCACAGATACC. Amino acids: CASSLMEFTDT. The full CDR3 sequence reads CASSLMEFTDTYTF.

A remark on this clone: The observed sequence ends 3 residues before the CDR3 terminus, with the missing tail filled in from the germline J gene. V is TRBV7-6 and J is TRBJ1-2; D possibly corresponds to TRBD1 (5 bases). The CDR3 runs 14 residues. Germline lookup yields CDR1 SGHVS and CDR2 FNYEAQ. CDR3 sequence reads: CASSQTSGGHDYTF. The covered CDR3 bases are TGTGCCAGCAGCCAGACTAGCGGGGGTCATGAC.

As concerns this clone: The read halts 3 residues ahead of the CDR3 end, with the missing end drawn from the germline J gene. The rearrangement uses TRBV10-3 and TRBJ2-5; D possibly corresponds to TRBD2 (5 bases). Germline V lookup: CDR1 ENHRY, CDR2 SYGVKD. Trimming removed 4 bases from V and 3 bases from J, with 9 bases in between. This CDR3 comprises 13 residues. CDR3 in amino acids: CAISGNGEETQYF. The sequenced CDR3 bases are TGTGCCATCAGTGGAAACGGGGAAGAGACC.

As for this clone: The CDR3 end lies 3 residues beyond the end of the read and is filled in from the germline J gene. The V and J genes are TRBV5-1 and TRBJ2-3, with 9 bases aligning to TRBD1. The CDR3 spans 17 residues. The trim removed 4 bases at V and 2 bases at J, leaving 11 bases unmatched. CDR1 and CDR2 (germline): SGHRS, YFSETQ. The CDR3 loop is CASSIPYRGQDTDTQYF. The sequenced part of the CDR3 DNA is TGCGCCAGCAGCATTCCCTACAGGGGGCAGGACACAGATACG.